What follows is one T cell receptor (beta chain) and its context. Generated by immunoSEQ multiplex PCR, the TCRdb table keeps only in-frame clones and is missing some. Of tens of thousands of clones in the sample, about 88% were seen once. Trimming left V 6 bases short and J 3 bases short, with 6 bases between. The V gene's germline CDR1 is ENHRY and CDR2 SYGVKD. The CDR3 runs 12 residues. The data are from a study of T cell responses to AZD1222 COVID-19 vaccine. The TCR sequence derives from an adult who received the AZD1222 COVID-19 vaccine. The rearrangement joins TRBV10-3 to TRBJ1-5; no clear D gene. Sequencing was performed on peripheral blood, taken 28 days after the second AZD1222 dose. CDR3 nucleotide sequence: TGTGCCATCAGAGTAATCAATCAGCCCCAGCATTTT. This gives the protein CAIRVINQPQHF.